One sample yielded the 8 T cell receptor beta chains listed below, sequenced in a study of cytomegalovirus exposure and HLA in healthy donors. PCR used 60 Vbeta primers and 13 Jbeta primers. Only in-frame clones appear in the TCRdb table, and some are missing; sequencing was by immunoSEQ multiplex PCR. The sample records fewer than 80,000 clones, around 80% being singletons. The specimen sequenced was PBMCs. These receptors all stem from a man aged 25 to 40 in good health and CMV-seronegative.

This chain uses TRBV5-6 with TRBJ2-2, with 8 bases matching TRBD2. The CDR3 is 16 amino acids. V lost 0 bases and J lost 8; bases outside the gene matches: 9. From germline, CDR1 is SGHDT and CDR2 YYEEEE. CDR3: CASSLGVAGRAGELFF. The CDR3 bases are TGTGCCAGCAGCTTGGGGGTAGCGGGAAGAGCAGGGGAGCTGTTTTTT.

The chain recombines TRBV7-6 with TRBJ2-3, with D unclear. Trimming took 2 bases from V and 5 from J, leaving 5 bases between them. The germline CDR1 and CDR2 sequences are SGHVS and FNYEAQ. The CDR3 extends over 12 amino acids. The CDR3 region is CASSLRRDTQYF. The DNA of the CDR3 is TGTGCCAGCAGCTTAAGGAGAGATACGCAGTATTTT.

This chain uses TRBV5-4 with TRBJ2-5; 8 bases agree with TRBD1. This CDR3 comprises 15 residues. J lost 3 bases, V lost 4 bases, and 8 bases had no gene match. CDR1 and CDR2 (germline): SGHNT, YYREEE (reference sequence). CDR3 nucleotides: TGTGCCAGCAGCCTGGCAGGGGGCGGAAAAGAGACCCAGTACTTC. Translated: CASSLAGGGKETQYF.

V gene TRBV27 combines with J gene TRBJ1-1, with a tentative D call TRBD1 (6 bases). Trimming took 4 bases from V and 4 from J, leaving 13 bases between them. The CDR3 runs to 14 residues. Germline V gene sequence: CDR1 MNHEY, CDR2 SMNVEV (reference sequence). The CDR3 protein is CASSSQGLSTEAFF. CDR3 nucleotide sequence: TGTGCCAGCAGTTCACAGGGATTGAGCACTGAAGCTTTCTTT.

V gene TRBV30 combines with J gene TRBJ2-7; maybe TRBD2 (5 bases). CDR3 length equals 12 residues. The germline V and J ends were trimmed by 4 bases and 2 bases, with 9 bases remaining between them. Germline loops: CDR1 GTSNPN, CDR2 SVGIG (reference sequence). CDR3 sequence (DNA): TGTGCCTGGACCCCGGGAACCTACGAGCAGTACTTC. Amino acids: CAWTPGTYEQYF.

This clone is a singleton in its sample. The chain has TRBV18 and TRBJ1-1; 8 positions match TRBD1. Germline V gene data show CDR1 as KGHSH and CDR2 as LQKENI. This CDR3 is 15 amino acids long. J gave up 1 base and V 3 bases, and 4 bases lay outside the gene matches. This CDR3 is CASSPWTGRNTEAFF. Written as DNA, the CDR3 is TGTGCCAGCTCACCGTGGACAGGGAGGAACACTGAAGCTTTCTTT.

This rearrangement joins TRBV5-4 to TRBJ1-2; a possible D gene is TRBD1 (5 bases). This CDR3 has 13 residues. The ends were cut back, 1 base at V and 4 bases at J, with 8 bases in the middle. CDR1 SGHNT and CDR2 YYREEE come from the germline V gene (reference sequence). CDR3 residues: CASSLWTSYGYTF. CDR3 sequence (DNA): TGTGCCAGCAGCTTGTGGACATCCTATGGCTACACCTTC.

The chain recombines TRBV7-9 with TRBJ1-4, with 7 bases identical to TRBD1. V shed 6 bases, J shed 0 bases, and the junction held 7 bases outside the gene matches. The CDR3 totals 16 residues. Germline V gives CDR1 SEHNR, CDR2 FQNEAQ (reference sequence). CDR3 amino acids: CASSRDSRATNEKLFF. DNA for the CDR3: TGTGCCAGCAGTCGGGACAGCCGGGCAACTAATGAAAAACTGTTTTTT.